The sequence of this TCR beta chain was determined in a study of blood T cell repertoires in COVID-19. Using immunoSEQ multiplex PCR, the repertoire was profiled, and TCRdb retains in-frame clones only, with some absent. The sample lists 200,000 to 250,000 clones; roughly 87% were seen once. CDR1 is MGHRA, CDR2 YSYEKL, per germline. This CDR3 has 13 amino acids. V dropped 5 bases and J dropped 3 bases, with 11 bases sitting between them. This sequence originates from a woman under 30 who had recovered from COVID-19. The sample comprised peripheral blood. The rearrangement uses TRBV4-1 and TRBJ2-7; perhaps TRBD2 as D (6 bases). The CDR3 DNA is TGCGCCAGCAGCGAAAGGGGAGGCTACGAGCAGTACTTC. Its protein product is CASSERGGYEQYF.